This T cell receptor beta chain is from a study of T cells expressing NK-cell markers. Study in general: The study sequenced eight donors, seven HCMV-seropositive and one seronegative. Findings of the study overall: Dominance of the CD3+CD56-NKG2C+ fraction by these clonotypes also held in several donors. In about six donors, dominant CD3+CD56+NKG2C+ clonotypes ranked among the top 10 CD8+ clonotypes.

TCRdb reprocessed the 5' RACE reads, with one entry per CDR3 protein and no DNA. Reported are approximately 460,000 distinct CDR3 sequences; the ten largest clones contain about 7.3%. Remarks on this clonotype: Its antigen is as yet unknown.

Germline CDR1 KGHSH, CDR2 LQKENI. The CDR3 is made up of 14 amino acids. This TCR was sampled from a woman aged 18-69 years in good health. Material for sequencing was blood T cells: a sorted CD56 or NKG2C T cell subset, CD4+ or CD8+ T cells, or bulk PBMC T cells (not recorded which). The rearrangement joins TRBV18 to TRBJ2-5; the TCRdb call, TRBD1, lacks DNA for checking. CDR3 amino acids: CASSRGQGQETQYF.